This T cell receptor beta chain was sequenced for a study of radiation and T cells in renal cell carcinoma. Overall study context: Nephrectomy followed 15 Gy stereotactic body radiation by 4 weeks.

Libraries were prepared by immunoSEQ multiplex PCR; TCRdb keeps only in-frame clonotypes and omits some of them. The top ten clones hold around 3% of a sample with about 130,000 clones, about four fifths of them seen once. Regarding time point: baseline pretreatment blood. Stated treatment: 15 Gy SBRT to primary tumor, nephrectomy 4 weeks later. The germline V and J ends were trimmed by 7 bases and 0 bases, with 7 bases remaining between them. In germline, CDR1 is MDHEN, CDR2 SYDVKM. This CDR3 contains 12 residues. Sequenced material: blood, taken from a patient whose treatment included radiotherapy and nephrectomy. The rearrangement joins TRBV28 to TRBJ2-7, with D unclear. This TCR was recovered from a woman aged 55-69 years with renal cell carcinoma. CDR3 in amino acids: CASKGSSYEQYF. CDR3 nucleotide sequence: TGTGCCAGCAAAGGCAGCTCCTACGAGCAGTACTTC. Filled out from reference TRBV28 and TRBJ2-7, the complete variable domain reads DVKVTQSSRYLVKRTGEKVFLECVQDMDHENMFWYRQDPGLGLRLIYFSYDVKMKEKGDIPEGYSVSREKKERFSLILESASTNQTSMYLCASKGSSYEQYFGPGTRLTVT.